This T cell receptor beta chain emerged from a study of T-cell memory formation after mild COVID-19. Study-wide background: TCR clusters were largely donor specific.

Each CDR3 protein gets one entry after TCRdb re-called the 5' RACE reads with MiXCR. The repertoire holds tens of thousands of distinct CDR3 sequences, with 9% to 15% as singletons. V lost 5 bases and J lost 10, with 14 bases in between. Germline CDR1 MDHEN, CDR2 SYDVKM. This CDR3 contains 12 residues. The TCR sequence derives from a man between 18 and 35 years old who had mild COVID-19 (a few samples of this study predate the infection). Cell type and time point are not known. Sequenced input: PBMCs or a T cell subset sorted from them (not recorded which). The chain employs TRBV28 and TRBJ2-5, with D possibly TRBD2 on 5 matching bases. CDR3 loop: CASSPSGPHQYF. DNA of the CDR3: TGTGCCAGCAGTCCGAGCGGACCACACCAGTACTTC.